Listed here is a single T cell receptor beta chain. Trimming took 5 bases from V and 7 from J; bases not matched to a gene: 7. The CDR3 runs 14 residues. Per the germline V gene, CDR1 is SGHTA and CDR2 is FQGNSA. The data are from a study of blood T cell repertoires in COVID-19. As for the study in general: The analysed material was cDNA or gDNA that came from T cells, B-cell-depleted T cells, or PBMCs.

Sequencing used immunoSEQ multiplex PCR; TCRdb keeps in-frame clones, though not all of them. This sample has under 200,000 clones, with roughly 80% found just once. Cohorts were assigned according to the clinical history that participants reported. The sequencing input was PBMCs or T cells enriched from blood (not recorded which). The sequence came from a man between 50 and 59 years old who had recovered from COVID-19. V and J are TRBV7-2 and TRBJ2-7, with 11 nucleotides matching TRBD1. CDR3 region: CASSPRTGGREQYF. In DNA form, the CDR3 reads TGTGCCAGCAGCCCCAGGACAGGGGGCCGAGAGCAGTACTTC.